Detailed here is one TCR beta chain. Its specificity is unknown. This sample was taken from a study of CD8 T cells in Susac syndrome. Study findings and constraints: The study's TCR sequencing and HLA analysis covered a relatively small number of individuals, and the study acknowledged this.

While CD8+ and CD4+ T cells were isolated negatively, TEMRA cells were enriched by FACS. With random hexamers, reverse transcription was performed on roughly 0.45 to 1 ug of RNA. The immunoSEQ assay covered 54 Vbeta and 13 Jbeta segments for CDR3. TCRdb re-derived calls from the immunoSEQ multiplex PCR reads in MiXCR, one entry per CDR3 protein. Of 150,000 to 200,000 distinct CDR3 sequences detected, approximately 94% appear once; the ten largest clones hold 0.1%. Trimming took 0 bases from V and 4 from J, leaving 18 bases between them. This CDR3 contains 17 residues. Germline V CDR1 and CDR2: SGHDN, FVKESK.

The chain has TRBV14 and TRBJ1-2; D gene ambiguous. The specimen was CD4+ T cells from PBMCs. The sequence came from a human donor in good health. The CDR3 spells CASSQDVGRWSSYGYTF. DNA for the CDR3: TGTGCCAGCAGCCAAGATGTCGGACGTTGGTCGAGCTATGGCTACACCTTC.